This note documents a single T cell receptor (beta chain) sequence. Its antigen is unknown. The data are from a study of T-cell reconstitution after alpha-beta-depleted transplantation in children. TCRbeta library preparation incorporated unique molecular identifiers. TCRdb independently ran MiXCR on the PCR reads; one entry per CDR3 protein. The data contain fewer than 750,000 distinct CDR3 sequences, around 23% of them seen just once; the ten biggest clones take up 13% to 15%. Overall study findings and caveats: Newly generated T cells supplied most T-cell counts and diversity one year post-transplant. It was reported that alpha-beta T cells came from several hundred expanded graft clones (about two months after transplant). Diversity of TCRbeta at day 60 was high in some patients, arising from surviving recipient T cells and thymic progenitors.

Trimming removed 2 bases at V and 1 base at J, with 17 bases between. The CDR3 is 18 amino acids. Sequenced material: PBMCs, mostly from graft donor cells, taken 360 days after TCRalphabeta/CD19-depleted stem cell transplant. The TCR comes from a boy younger than two who had a stem cell transplant for acute myeloid leukemia, so the T cells may come from the graft donor. The V and J genes are TRBV12-3 or TRBV12-4 and TRBJ2-2; tentatively, D is TRBD1 or TRBD2 (5 bases each). The CDR3 protein is CASSLRLRPGRNTGELFF. The CDR3 region has the DNA TGTGCCAGCAGTTTACGTTTACGGCCAGGGAGGAACACCGGGGAGCTGTTTTTT.